Sequencing of this TCR beta chain was carried out in a study of memory CD4+ T cells and cytomegalovirus serostatus. This CDR3 comprises 14 residues. The germline gives CDR1 GTSNPN, CDR2 SVGIG (reference sequence). The V gene end was trimmed by 1 base and the J gene end by 4 bases; junction bases not matched to a gene: 3. Regarding the study as a whole: CD4+ memory repertoires contained 67 of 164 reported CMV TCRbeta sequences.

The sort gate was single viable CD3+CD4+CD8-CD45RO+ cells for memory CD4+ T cells. Clones were read by immunoSEQ multiplex PCR, and TCRdb kept only the in-frame ones, dropping some. The data hold 35,000 to 50,000 clones, with 79% observed a single time. About this clone: Its antigen remains unknown.

This chain uses TRBV30 with TRBJ1-4, with 7 bases that match TRBD1. Sequencing was carried out using memory CD4+ T cells from blood. The clonotype was recovered from an adult in good health and CMV-seronegative. For the CDR3, the DNA is TGTGCCTGGAGTGGGGGACAGAATAATGAAAAACTGTTTTTT. Encoded protein: CAWSGGQNNEKLFF.